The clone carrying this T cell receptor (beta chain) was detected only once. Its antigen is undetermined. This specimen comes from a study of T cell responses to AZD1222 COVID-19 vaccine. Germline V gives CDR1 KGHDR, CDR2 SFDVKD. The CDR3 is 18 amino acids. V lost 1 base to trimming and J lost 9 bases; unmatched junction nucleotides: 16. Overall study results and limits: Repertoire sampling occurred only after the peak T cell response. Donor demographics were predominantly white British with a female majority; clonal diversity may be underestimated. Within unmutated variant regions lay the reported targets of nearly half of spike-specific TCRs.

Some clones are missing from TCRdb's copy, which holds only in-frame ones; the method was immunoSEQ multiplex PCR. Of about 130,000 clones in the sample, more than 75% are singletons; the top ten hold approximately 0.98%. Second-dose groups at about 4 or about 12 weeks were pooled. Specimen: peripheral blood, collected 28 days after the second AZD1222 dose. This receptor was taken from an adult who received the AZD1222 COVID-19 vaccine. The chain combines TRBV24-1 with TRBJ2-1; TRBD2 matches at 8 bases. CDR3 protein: CATSDLSPGLALPSEQFF. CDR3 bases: TGTGCCACCAGTGATTTAAGCCCAGGACTAGCCCTACCGAGTGAGCAGTTCTTC.